This T cell receptor (beta chain) was sequenced in a study of blood T cell repertoires in COVID-19. This CDR3 comprises 13 residues. V was cut by 7 bases and J by 3 bases, with 12 bases left in between. Germline V gene data show CDR1 as MNHEY and CDR2 as SVGAGI. TCRdb keeps only in-frame clones here, not all; method: immunoSEQ multiplex PCR. The data hold roughly 180,000 clones, with 70% to 90% observed a single time. Patients at the Seattle site were enrolled during active infection and followed longitudinally. This sequence joins TRBV6-5 and TRBJ1-1, with D tentatively TRBD1 (6 bases). Sample: peripheral blood. This sequence was found in a woman in her forties or fifties with COVID-19, enrolled during active disease. The CDR3 loop reads CASKGYRDTEAFF. The CDR3 DNA reads TGTGCCAGCAAAGGTTACAGGGACACTGAAGCTTTCTTT.